This TCR beta chain was retrieved from a study of blood T cell repertoires in COVID-19. For the study at large: PBMCs, B-cell-depleted T cells, or T cells provided the cDNA or gDNA that made up the material.

Individuals drawn from approximately 26 US areas were about 18 to 95 years old. Cohort placement rested on clinical history that participants reported themselves. Per the original methods: Nucleated cell number was recorded as an estimate derived from reference gene primer amplification. Some clones are missing from TCRdb's copy, which holds only in-frame ones; the method was immunoSEQ multiplex PCR. V, J and clone size are taken as reported in that table, and D and trimming were inferred from the DNA itself. The table lists about 260,000 clones, around 90% of them singletons. The CDR3 extends over 15 amino acids. The germline gives CDR1 SGHVS, CDR2 FQNEAQ. The J segment lost 3 bases and the V segment lost 4 bases, leaving 5 bases of the junction unmatched.

This sequence joins TRBV7-8 and TRBJ2-1, with 8 positions matching TRBD2. The source is a woman in her forties or fifties who had recovered from COVID-19. Sequences were obtained from PBMCs or T cells enriched from blood (not recorded which). The CDR3 DNA reads TGTGCCAGCAGCTCGGGGGGGAGGGGCTACAATGAGCAGTTCTTC. Encoded protein: CASSSGGRGYNEQFF.